The 23 T cell receptor beta chains below come from one sample, sequenced in a study of T cells in localized non-small cell lung cancer. The method was immunoSEQ multiplex PCR; TCRdb's version includes in-frame clones alone and lacks a portion of them. The sample lists tens of thousands of clones; 70% to 90% were seen once. This specimen consisted of peripheral blood, obtained before any cancer treatment. Source of these receptors: a male donor older than 55 with stage III squamous cell lung carcinoma.

This clone was seen more than once but under ten times. The J gene is TRBJ2-5, the V gene TRBV29-1, with D perhaps TRBD1 (6 bases). The CDR3 runs 14 residues. Trimming shortened V by 6 bases and J by 7 bases, and 21 bases separated the two germline ends. Germline V lookup: CDR1 SQVTM, CDR2 ANQGSEA. The chain's CDR3 is CSVTDRSLPGTQYF. The CDR3 DNA is TGCAGCGTGACTGACAGGTCCCTTCCGGGGACCCAGTACTTC.

The rearrangement uses TRBV18 and TRBJ1-2; TRBD1 matches at 7 bases. Germline trimming cut 3 bases from V and 2 bases from J; bases unmatched to any gene: 9. The CDR3 is 16 amino acids. Germline-derived CDR1 and CDR2 are KGHSH and LQKENI. The CDR3: CASSPVPGQRNYGYTF. CDR3 DNA sequence: TGTGCCAGCTCACCCGTCCCGGGACAGAGGAACTATGGCTACACCTTC.

V gene TRBV7-2 combines with J gene TRBJ2-7, with 10 positions matching TRBD1. J lost 6 bases, V lost 2 bases, and 7 bases had no gene match. The germline V gene has CDR1 SGHTA and CDR2 FQGNSA. This CDR3 spans 15 amino acids. The CDR3: CASSLPGTGAREQYF. CDR3 nucleotides: TGTGCCAGCAGCTTACCCGGGACAGGGGCGCGCGAGCAGTACTTC.

V is TRBV5-1 and J is TRBJ1-5; TRBD1 might be the D (5 bases). The CDR3 runs 15 residues. Trimming took off 4 bases at V and 6 bases at J, with 17 bases between the two ends. Per germline, CDR1 SGHRS and CDR2 YFSETQ. CDR3 bases: TGCGCCAGCAGCCCTCAGGGAGGGCCGGCTCAGCCCCAGCATTTT. Encoded protein: CASSPQGGPAQPQHF.

The V call is TRBV30, the J call TRBJ1-6; a possible D gene is TRBD1 (5 bases). V lost 3 bases, J lost 13 bases, and 22 bases lay in between. The CDR3 runs to 15 residues. Per the germline V gene, CDR1 is GTSNPN and CDR2 is SVGIG (reference sequence). CDR3 DNA sequence: TGTGCCTGGAGAAACTTTGGGACCGGAGAATCCCCCCTCCACTTT. This gives the protein CAWRNFGTGESPLHF. The complete variable domain, with remaining parts taken from reference TRBV30 and TRBJ1-6, reads SQTIHQWPATLVQPVGSPLSLECTVEGTSNPNLYWYRQAAGRGLQLLFYSVGIGQISSEVPQNLSASRPQDRQFILSSKKLLLSDSGFYLCAWRNFGTGESPLHFGNGTRLTVT.

The genes are TRBV7-3 and TRBJ2-1, with 9 bases matching TRBD2. This CDR3 has 13 residues. Per the germline V gene, CDR1 is SGHTA and CDR2 is FQGTGA. With V trimmed by 5 bases and J by 12 bases, 8 bases remained unmatched. The CDR3, as DNA: TGTGCCAGCAGCCAGGCGGGGGGGCCGTTGCAGTTCTTC. This codes for CASSQAGGPLQFF.

The chain joins TRBV5-4 to TRBJ1-3; tentatively, D is TRBD1 (5 bases). Germline CDR1 and CDR2: SGHNT and YYREEE (reference sequence). The CDR3 covers 15 residues. V was clipped by 4 bases and J by 0 bases, with 11 bases between them. CDR3 region: CASSPGQNSGNTIYF. CDR3 in DNA: TGTGCCAGCAGCCCTGGACAAAACTCTGGAAACACCATATATTTT.

The chain is built from TRBV6-5 and TRBJ1-5; 9 bases agree with TRBD1. CDR3 length equals 16 residues. The germline V gene has CDR1 MNHEY and CDR2 SVGAGI. V shed 2 bases and J 4 bases; nucleotides not matched to a gene: 6. CDR3 sequence reads: CASSYLGTGLNQPQHF. Written as DNA, the CDR3 is TGTGCCAGCAGTTACCTAGGGACAGGGTTAAATCAGCCCCAGCATTTT.

The rearrangement links TRBV10-3 to TRBJ2-5, with 10 nucleotides matching TRBD1. Germline CDR1 ENHRY, CDR2 SYGVKD. Unmatched junction bases numbered 7, after V lost 10 bases and J lost 5 bases. The length of the CDR3 is 13 residues. The CDR3 bases are TGTGCCACTATGACAGGGGGCGGGGAGACCCAGTACTTC. It is translated as CATMTGGGETQYF.

The V and J genes are TRBV11-2 and TRBJ2-3; D unresolved. The CDR3 covers 14 residues. V gave up 5 bases and J gave up 2 bases, with 11 bases separating them. Germline V gene lookup returns CDR1 SGHAT and CDR2 FQNNGV. This CDR3 is CASSPRFYTDTQYF. The CDR3 coding sequence is TGTGCCAGCAGCCCGCGCTTTTACACAGATACGCAGTATTTT.

The CDR3 region is CASSGRGPVGQPQHF. CDR3 in DNA: TGTGCCAGTAGTGGCAGGGGACCGGTGGGTCAGCCCCAGCATTTT. The V gene is TRBV19, the J gene TRBJ1-5, with D tentatively TRBD1 (6 bases). V was shortened by 5 bases and J by 6 bases, with 17 bases between the two germline ends. The CDR3 spans 15 residues. Germline CDR1 and CDR2: LNHDA and SQIVND (reference sequence).

The CDR3 DNA reads TGTGCCAGCAGTTCCGCGCCGCCAGCCGGCTACGAGCAGTACTTC. Its protein is CASSSAPPAGYEQYF. The genes are TRBV27 and TRBJ2-7; no reliable D call. Trimming removed 4 bases from V and 3 bases from J, with 16 bases in between. Germline V gene lookup returns CDR1 MNHEY and CDR2 SMNVEV (reference sequence). CDR3 length equals 15 residues.

The V and J genes are TRBV7-9 and TRBJ2-7; D is possibly TRBD2 (5 bases). The CDR3 is 15 amino acids. Germline V gene data show CDR1 as SEHNR and CDR2 as FQNEAQ (reference sequence). Trimming removed 1 base from V and 3 bases from J, with 13 bases in between. The CDR3 sequence is CASSLGSASLYEQYF. CDR3 DNA sequence: TGTGCCAGCAGCTTAGGGTCGGCTAGCCTCTACGAGCAGTACTTC.

V and J are TRBV28 and TRBJ1-2, with 7 bases identical to TRBD1. J gave up 3 bases and V 4 bases, and 2 bases lay outside the gene matches. The germline gives CDR1 MDHEN, CDR2 SYDVKM. CDR3 length equals 13 residues. CDR3 amino acids: CASSSGQDYGYTF. CDR3 sequence (DNA): TGTGCCAGCAGTTCCGGACAGGACTATGGCTACACCTTC.

Comments on this clone: The sample carries other DNA sequences with the same CDR3. The chain combines TRBV11-3 with TRBJ1-6; 7 bases fit TRBD1. This CDR3 has 14 amino acids. The V gene end was trimmed by 1 base and the J gene end by 8 bases; junction bases not matched to a gene: 2. Looked up from germline, CDR1 is SGHNT and CDR2 is YENEEA. CDR3 DNA: TGTGCCAGCAGCTTAGGACAGGGTGATTCACCCCTCCACTTT. This codes for CASSLGQGDSPLHF.

The chain couples TRBV5-1 to TRBJ2-7; D is perhaps TRBD1 or TRBD2 (5 bases each). V was cut by 0 bases and J by 5 bases, with 12 bases left in between. Germline V gene data show CDR1 as SGHRS and CDR2 as YFSETQ. There are 14 residues in the CDR3. As DNA, the CDR3 is TGCGCCAGCAGCTTGGAAGGGACCTACGACGAGCAGTACTTC. This codes for CASSLEGTYDEQYF.

The chain recombines TRBV9 with TRBJ2-3; tentatively, D is TRBD1 (6 bases). The germline V and J ends were trimmed by 4 bases and 7 bases, with 16 bases remaining between them. This CDR3 spans 14 amino acids. Germline-derived CDR1 and CDR2 are SGDLS and YYNGEE. The CDR3 reads CASSPANRVNTQYF. CDR3 DNA sequence: TGTGCCAGCAGCCCCGCCAACAGGGTAAATACGCAGTATTTT.

The chain combines TRBV6-6 with TRBJ1-1; tentative D call: TRBD1 (5 bases). Looked up from germline, CDR1 is MNHNY and CDR2 is SVGAGI (reference sequence). V lost 0 bases and J lost 8, with 13 bases in between. The CDR3 runs to 14 residues. DNA of the CDR3: TGTGCCAGCAGTTACTCGTACGGGGGAGGAGAAGCTTTCTTT. Translation gives CASSYSYGGGEAFF.

The V call is TRBV4-1, the J call TRBJ1-5, with D possibly TRBD1 on 6 matching bases. The germline CDR1 and CDR2 sequences are MGHRA and YSYEKL. CDR3 size: 17 residues. V was clipped by 1 base and J by 1 base, with 14 bases between them. The CDR3 region has the DNA TGCGCCAGCAGCCAAGCGCGGGGGCCAGGCAGCAATCAGCCCCAGCATTTT. Residues: CASSQARGPGSNQPQHF.

This clone was found once. J is TRBJ2-7 and V is TRBV6-6; D is possibly TRBD1 (6 bases). The CDR3 has 14 amino acids. Per germline, CDR1 MNHNY and CDR2 SVGAGI (reference sequence). With 1 base removed from V and 1 base from J, the gap between germline ends came to 8 bases. This CDR3 reads CASSYYGQSYEQYF. The DNA of the CDR3 is TGTGCCAGCAGTTACTACGGACAGTCCTACGAGCAGTACTTC.

This clone showed up just a few times. The chain is built from TRBV4-2 and TRBJ2-3; 11 nucleotides agree with TRBD2. Germline V lookup: CDR1 LGHNA, CDR2 YNFKEQ. Trimming cost V 4 bases and J 3 bases; bases outside gene matches: 3. The CDR3 runs to 15 residues. CDR3 amino acids: CASSPGTSGTDTQYF. The CDR3 DNA reads TGTGCCAGCAGCCCCGGGACTAGCGGAACAGATACGCAGTATTTT.

This clone was seen a few times. V gene TRBV5-1 combines with J gene TRBJ2-2, with D uncertain. The CDR3 is 14 residues long. Trimming removed 0 bases at V and 4 bases at J, with 7 bases between. Germline CDR1 SGHRS, CDR2 YFSETQ. As DNA, the CDR3 is TGCGCCAGCAGCTTGGCTACGCGCACCGGGGAGCTGTTTTTT. This gives the protein CASSLATRTGELFF.

The genes are TRBV7-6 and TRBJ2-1; no clear D. Trimming pared 3 bases from V and 9 bases from J, leaving 9 bases between. The CDR3 covers 12 residues. CDR1 and CDR2 from the germline V gene are SGHVS and FNYEAQ. CDR3 DNA sequence: TGTGCCAGCAGCTTCCAGTTGGGTGAGCAGTTCTTC. As protein: CASSFQLGEQFF.